The 24 T cell receptor beta chains given below trace back to one sample, sequenced in a study of blood T cell repertoires in COVID-19. Only in-frame clones appear in the TCRdb table, and some are missing; sequencing was by immunoSEQ multiplex PCR. The top ten hold 2.5% to 3.5% of the sample, which has 190,000 or so clones, 80% to 90% seen once. The specimen was peripheral blood. The receptors stem from a man aged 45 to 65 with active or convalescent COVID-19.

V is TRBV7-9 and J is TRBJ1-3; the D is unclear. This CDR3 contains 14 residues. Germline V lookup: CDR1 SEHNR, CDR2 FQNEAQ (reference sequence). Trimming shortened V by 7 bases and J by 2 bases, and 12 bases separated the two germline ends. The CDR3 DNA reads as TGTGCCAGCACCTATGGTGGGCCTGGAAACACCATATATTTT. It is translated as CASTYGGPGNTIYF.

This rearrangement joins TRBV7-8 to TRBJ1-1, with TRBD1 matching 12 bases. The CDR3 consists of 18 residues. Germline V gene data show CDR1 as SGHVS and CDR2 as FQNEAQ. V was pared by 10 bases and J by 3 bases, with 18 bases of the junction left unmatched. CDR3 sequence (DNA): TGTGCCACCAGGAGGACCGGGACAGGGGGCGCCGGGGACACTGAAGCTTTCTTT. Translation gives CATRRTGTGGAGDTEAFF.

The J gene is TRBJ2-3, the V gene TRBV5-1; 8 bases align to TRBD1. The CDR3 consists of 14 residues. Per the germline V gene, CDR1 is SGHRS and CDR2 is YFSETQ. V was pared by 4 bases and J by 3 bases, with 4 bases of the junction left unmatched. The CDR3: CASSPGQGTDTQYF. DNA of the CDR3: TGCGCCAGCAGCCCCGGACAGGGAACAGATACGCAGTATTTT.

The chain uses TRBV5-1 and TRBJ2-1; 7 positions match TRBD2. The CDR3 covers 15 residues. The ends lost 0 bases at V and 4 bases at J; junction bases unmatched: 4. Germline loops: CDR1 SGHRS, CDR2 YFSETQ. Written as DNA, the CDR3 is TGCGCCAGCAGCTTGGGACTAGCAGTATACAATGAGCAGTTCTTC. This sequence encodes CASSLGLAVYNEQFF.

This clone was seen more than once but under ten times. The gene calls are TRBV5-1 and TRBJ1-3; a possible D gene is TRBD1 (6 bases). The V and J ends lost 4 bases and 0 bases respectively, with 8 bases between them. The CDR3 is 14 amino acids. Looked up from germline, CDR1 is SGHRS and CDR2 is YFSETQ. CDR3 region: CASSPDSSGNTIYF. The CDR3 nucleotides read TGCGCCAGCAGCCCGGACAGCTCTGGAAACACCATATATTTT.

The chain joins TRBV10-3 to TRBJ1-2, with TRBD1 identical over 7 bases. CDR3 length: 14 residues. In germline, CDR1 is ENHRY, CDR2 SYGVKD. V trimming: 5 bases; J trimming: 2 bases; junction bases outside the gene matches: 5. The CDR3 DNA reads TGTGCCATCAGTCCTACAGGGGTGAACTATGGCTACACCTTC. It is translated as CAISPTGVNYGYTF.

This chain connects TRBV3-1 (or the pseudogene TRBV3-2) to TRBJ2-1, with 10 positions matching TRBD2. The germline V gene encodes CDR1 LGHDT and CDR2 YNNKEL (reference sequence). V gave up 5 bases and J gave up 4 bases; unmatched junction bases: 5. There are 15 residues in the CDR3. The CDR3 spells CASSLAGGLYNEQFF. The CDR3 DNA reads as TGTGCCAGCAGCTTAGCGGGGGGCCTGTACAATGAGCAGTTCTTC.

The chain carries TRBV14 and TRBJ2-2; 7 bases match TRBD1. CDR1 is SGHDN and CDR2 is FVKESK in the germline V gene. CDR3 length: 16 residues. V lost 5 bases, J lost 1 base, and 7 bases stayed unmatched. The CDR3 bases are TGTGCCAGCAGCTTTCACCGGGACAGGAACACCGGGGAGCTGTTTTTT. It encodes CASSFHRDRNTGELFF.

This clone showed up many times. The chain joins TRBV7-8 to TRBJ2-1; 7 bases align to TRBD2. The V gene end was trimmed by 1 base and the J gene end by 7 bases; junction bases not matched to a gene: 4. Germline CDR1 reads SGHVS; CDR2 reads FQNEAQ. This CDR3 has 14 amino acids. The CDR3 protein is CASSLDSGGNEQFF. The CDR3 nucleotides read TGTGCCAGCAGCTTAGATTCCGGGGGGAATGAGCAGTTCTTC.

V is TRBV2 and J is TRBJ2-2; 8 nucleotides match TRBD2. The length of the CDR3 is 14 residues. J was trimmed by 4 bases and V by 6 bases; bases with no gene match: 4. Germline CDR1 SNHLY, CDR2 FYNNEI. The CDR3 sequence is CASSGGASTGELFF. CDR3 bases: TGTGCCAGCAGCGGGGGGGCGAGCACCGGGGAGCTGTTTTTT.

The chain employs TRBV6-5 and TRBJ2-3; 14 bases fit TRBD2. CDR1 and CDR2 from the germline V gene are MNHEY and SVGAGI. CDR3 size: 15 residues. V lost 11 bases to trimming and J lost 5 bases; unmatched junction nucleotides: 9. CDR3 in amino acids: CAAEGLAGAGDTQYF. The DNA of the CDR3 is TGTGCCGCTGAGGGACTAGCGGGAGCGGGAGATACGCAGTATTTT.

The CDR3 reads CAWSKGGGWGGETQYF. The CDR3 DNA sequence: TGTGCCTGGAGTAAGGGCGGTGGCTGGGGAGGGGAGACCCAGTACTTC. The chain links TRBV30 to TRBJ2-5; TRBD2 aligns across 7 bases. The germline gives CDR1 GTSNPN, CDR2 SVGIG (reference sequence). The V and J ends lost 2 bases and 5 bases, in that order; junction bases with no gene match: 14. The CDR3 sequence is 16 residues long.

The rearrangement links TRBV19 to TRBJ2-2; 8 nucleotides line up with TRBD1. The CDR3 has 15 residues. The J segment lost 4 bases and the V segment lost 7 bases, leaving 8 bases of the junction unmatched. Germline loops: CDR1 LNHDA, CDR2 SQIVND (reference sequence). CDR3 loop: CASNGRDRLTGELFF. The CDR3, as DNA: TGTGCCAGTAACGGCCGGGACAGGCTCACCGGGGAGCTGTTTTTT. Supplemented by reference TRBV19 and TRBJ2-2, the full variable domain reads DGGITQSPKYLFRKEGQNVTLSCEQNLNHDAMYWYRQDPGQGLRLIYYSQIVNDFQKGDIAEGYSVSREKKESFPLTVTSAQKNPTAFYLCASNGRDRLTGELFFGEGSRLTVL.

This clone has a count of ten or more. The genes are TRBV21-1 and TRBJ1-1; the table's D gene call, TRBD1, was not cross checked with the DNA. TRBV21-1 is annotated as a pseudogene. The CDR3 spans 17 residues. CDR3 residues: CASSKPGQGAMNTEAFF. Written as DNA, the CDR3 is TGTGCCAGCAGCAAACCCGGACAGGGGGCCATGAACACTGAAGCTTTCTTT.

The J gene is TRBJ2-4, the V gene TRBV6-5, with TRBD1 matching 7 bases. CDR3 size: 14 residues. J was trimmed by 6 bases and V by 7 bases; bases with no gene match: 9. From germline, CDR1 is MNHEY and CDR2 SVGAGI. The CDR3 DNA reads as TGTGCCAGCATTTTACCGGGACAGCTAAACATTCAGTACTTC. This codes for CASILPGQLNIQYF.

The chain couples TRBV27 to TRBJ2-3, with D possibly being TRBD2 (6 bases). The CDR3 loop spans 12 amino acids. Germline CDR1 MNHEY, CDR2 SMNVEV (reference sequence). Between the trimmed V and J ends, which lost 5 bases and 10 bases, there was a span of 13 bases. The CDR3 DNA sequence: TGTGCCAGCAGTCCCCGGGGGAGGTCGCAGTATTTT. It yields the protein CASSPRGRSQYF.

The genes are TRBV5-6 and TRBJ1-6; TRBD1 might be the D (5 bases). There are 14 residues in the CDR3. Germline CDR1 SGHDT, CDR2 YYEEEE. V was clipped by 6 bases and J by 10 bases, with 17 bases between them. The CDR3 DNA follows: TGTGCCAGCACCGGGCAGGGTTTTGGGTCACCCCTCCACTTT. This gives the protein CASTGQGFGSPLHF.

In nucleotides, the CDR3 is TGCGCCAGCAGCTTGAACGCAGGCACTGAAGCTTTCTTT. As protein: CASSLNAGTEAFF. The chain couples TRBV5-1 to TRBJ1-1; D not certain. The CDR3 consists of 13 residues. Germline CDR1 reads SGHRS; CDR2 reads YFSETQ. Trimming stripped 1 base from V and 4 bases from J, with 8 bases between.

This clone has at least ten counts. This chain connects TRBV10-1 to TRBJ1-1, with a weak D call TRBD1 (5 bases). V shed 5 bases and J shed 5 bases, with 21 bases lying between them. The CDR3 has 16 residues. CDR1 is WNHNN, CDR2 SYGVQD, per germline (reference sequence). The CDR3 sequence: CASSKRREGVWTEAFF. The CDR3 DNA reads as TGCGCCAGCAGTAAAAGAAGAGAAGGGGTATGGACTGAAGCTTTCTTT.

V usage is TRBV7-9 and J usage is TRBJ2-3; TRBD2 matches at 10 bases. This CDR3 region has 16 residues. Germline CDR1 reads SEHNR; CDR2 reads FQNEAQ (reference sequence). V dropped 1 base and J dropped 1; count of bases not matched to a gene: 2. DNA of the CDR3: TGTGCCAGCAGCTTAGTAGCGGGAGGTGGCACAGATACGCAGTATTTT. As protein: CASSLVAGGGTDTQYF.

The chain couples TRBV7-2 to TRBJ1-5; 7 bases match TRBD1. Germline values: CDR1 SGHTA, CDR2 FQGNSA. This CDR3 has 16 residues. Unmatched junction bases numbered 8, after V lost 3 bases and J lost 3 bases. The CDR3 reads CASSFSGTAPNQPQHF. CDR3 bases: TGTGCCAGCAGCTTCTCCGGGACAGCCCCCAATCAGCCCCAGCATTTT.

The chain combines TRBV5-1 with TRBJ1-4; D not resolved. Germline V CDR1 and CDR2: SGHRS, YFSETQ. V dropped 0 bases and J dropped 3 bases, with 6 bases sitting between them. CDR3 length: 14 residues. CDR3 coding DNA: TGCGCCAGCAGCTTGGTTACGGCTAATGAAAAACTGTTTTTT. Its protein is CASSLVTANEKLFF.

This clone was observed a handful of times. This chain links TRBV9 with TRBJ2-6, with D hard to call. CDR3 length: 14 residues. The germline V gene encodes CDR1 SGDLS and CDR2 YYNGEE. Trimming cost V 3 bases and J 1 base, with 5 bases left between them. This chain's CDR3 is CASSEPSGANVLTF. DNA for the CDR3: TGTGCCAGCAGCGAGCCGTCTGGGGCCAACGTCCTGACTTTC.

The J gene is TRBJ2-3, the V gene TRBV4-1; the match to TRBD2 covers 11 bases. Trimming removed 5 bases from V and 4 bases from J; junction bases left unmatched: 5. The germline V gene encodes CDR1 MGHRA and CDR2 YSYEKL. This CDR3 is built from 15 residues. In DNA form, the CDR3 reads TGCGCCAGCAGCTTACTAGCGGGAGCTGCAGATACGCAGTATTTT. Protein: CASSLLAGAADTQYF.